The 10 T cell receptor beta chains given below trace back to one sample, sequenced in a study of beta chain features in type 1 diabetes. General study points: Among all four CD4+ subsets, Type 1 diabetes patients had TCRB CDR3s that were moderately but significantly shorter.

Sequencing targeted expressed TCRB transcripts, as all isolated RNA had been reverse transcribed. Libraries were prepared by immunoSEQ multiplex PCR; TCRdb keeps only in-frame clonotypes and omits some of them. The data show roughly 150,000 clones, 10% seen once. No antigens are known for them. The specimen sequenced was central memory CD4+ T cells from blood. All receptors come from a man younger than 40 with type 1 diabetes.

This clone was observed a few times. The chain couples TRBV6-6 to TRBJ1-1; TRBD1 matches 11 bases. The CDR3 has 15 residues. Germline CDR1 is MNHNY and CDR2 is SVGAGI (reference sequence). V shed 5 bases, J shed 3 bases, and the junction held 5 bases outside the gene matches. CDR3: CASSRTGGRDTEAFF. CDR3 in DNA: TGTGCCAGCAGTCGGACAGGGGGCAGGGACACTGAAGCTTTCTTT.

The sample holds a few counts of this clone. The genes are TRBV7-2 and TRBJ2-1; possibly TRBD1 for D (7 bases). This CDR3 is 13 amino acids long. Germline CDR1 and CDR2: SGHTA and FQGNSA. Trimming removed 3 bases at V and 7 bases at J, with 10 bases between. CDR3: CASSFAGGNEQFF. For the CDR3, the DNA is TGTGCCAGCAGCTTTGCAGGGGGGAATGAGCAGTTCTTC.

V gene TRBV27 combines with J gene TRBJ1-2; a possible D gene is TRBD1 (5 bases). The ends were cut back, 4 bases at V and 7 bases at J, with 13 bases in the middle. Germline V gene data show CDR1 as MNHEY and CDR2 as SMNVEV (reference sequence). This CDR3 comprises 13 residues. The CDR3 DNA sequence: TGTGCCAGCAGTTCAAGCAGGGCTCGTGGCTACACCTTC. This translates into CASSSSRARGYTF.

This clone has just a few counts. This chain joins TRBV13 and TRBJ2-2; 10 bases are shared with TRBD1. V gave up 5 bases and J gave up 5 bases; unmatched junction bases: 14. This CDR3 spans 18 amino acids. CDR1 is PRHDT and CDR2 is FYEKMQ in the germline V gene (reference sequence). In nucleotides, the CDR3 is TGTGCCAGCAGCCCGGACAGGGGGTCGAGAAAAAGTACCGGGGAGCTGTTTTTT. Translating it yields CASSPDRGSRKSTGELFF.

This clone has only a few counts. The chain joins TRBV4-1 to TRBJ2-3; D gene ambiguous. The germline V and J ends were trimmed by 5 bases and 0 bases, with 6 bases remaining between them. Germline-derived CDR1 and CDR2 are MGHRA and YSYEKL. The CDR3 loop spans 13 amino acids. The CDR3 DNA follows: TGCGCCAGCAGCACTAATAGCACAGATACGCAGTATTTT. It specifies CASSTNSTDTQYF.

This clone was seen only a few times. This chain joins TRBV10-3 and TRBJ2-1; 7 positions match TRBD1. V shed 4 bases and J 0 bases; nucleotides not matched to a gene: 3. This CDR3 spans 15 amino acids. Per germline, CDR1 ENHRY and CDR2 SYGVKD. The CDR3 spells CAISAQGSSYNEQFF. The DNA for the CDR3 is TGTGCCATCAGTGCACAGGGGAGCTCCTACAATGAGCAGTTCTTC.

The V call is TRBV27, the J call TRBJ2-7; 7 nucleotides line up with TRBD2. The V gene's germline CDR1 is MNHEY and CDR2 SMNVEV (reference sequence). CDR3 length: 15 amino acids. J gave up 5 bases and V 8 bases, and 15 bases lay outside the gene matches. CDR3 coding DNA: TGTGCCAGCTGCCCGGGACTATTCGGAATCCACGAGCAGTACTTC. This translates into CASCPGLFGIHEQYF.

This clone was picked up a small number of times. The chain recombines TRBV27 with TRBJ1-2, with a possible D match to TRBD1 (5 bases). This CDR3 comprises 15 residues. Trimming stripped 3 bases from V and 4 bases from J, with 15 bases between. CDR1 MNHEY and CDR2 SMNVEV come from the germline V gene (reference sequence). In DNA form, the CDR3 reads TGTGCCAGCAGTTTGGGGGGGGGTGAGCGCTATGGCTACACCTTC. This sequence encodes CASSLGGGERYGYTF.

In its sample, this clone was seen a few times. J is TRBJ2-7 and V is TRBV7-2, with D possibly being TRBD1 (6 bases). The CDR3 is made up of 13 amino acids. The V end lost 5 bases, the J end lost 3 bases, and 11 bases lay between the germline ends. Germline lookup yields CDR1 SGHTA and CDR2 FQGNSA. The CDR3 DNA is TGTGCCAGCAGCCGATTACAGGGCTACGAGCAGTACTTC. It is translated as CASSRLQGYEQYF.

The rearrangement joins TRBV27 to TRBJ2-7, with 8 bases identical to TRBD2. The V gene's germline CDR1 is MNHEY and CDR2 SMNVEV (reference sequence). The junction had 4 bases not matched to a gene; V was cut back by 3 bases and J by 3 bases. CDR3 length: 14 amino acids. The CDR3 region is CASSLASGFYEQYF. The CDR3 DNA follows: TGTGCCAGCAGTTTGGCTAGCGGGTTCTACGAGCAGTACTTC.